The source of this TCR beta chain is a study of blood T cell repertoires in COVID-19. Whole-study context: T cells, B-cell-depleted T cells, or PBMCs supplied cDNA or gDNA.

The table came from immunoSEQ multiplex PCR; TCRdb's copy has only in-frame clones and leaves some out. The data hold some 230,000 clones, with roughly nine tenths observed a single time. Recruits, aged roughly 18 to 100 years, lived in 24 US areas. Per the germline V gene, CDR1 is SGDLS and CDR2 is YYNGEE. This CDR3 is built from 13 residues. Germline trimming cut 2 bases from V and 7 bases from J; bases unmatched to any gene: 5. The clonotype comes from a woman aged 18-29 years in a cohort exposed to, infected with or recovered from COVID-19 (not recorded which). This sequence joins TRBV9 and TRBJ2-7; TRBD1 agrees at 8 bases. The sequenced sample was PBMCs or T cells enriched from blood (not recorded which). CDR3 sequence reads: CASSVGQGGEQYF. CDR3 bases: TGTGCCAGCAGCGTCGGACAGGGTGGGGAGCAGTACTTC.